This T cell receptor (beta chain) was obtained from a study of T-cell reconstitution after alpha-beta-depleted transplantation in children. In its sample, this clonotype was seen many times. Trimming took 7 bases from V and 1 from J, leaving 8 bases between them. The CDR3 totals 11 residues. Germline CDR1 is SQVTM and CDR2 is ANQGSEA. The library targeted TCRbeta and was prepared with unique molecular identifiers. Each CDR3 protein gets one entry after TCRdb re-called the PCR reads with MiXCR. The sample consists of about 610,000 distinct CDR3 sequences, about 10% of them appearing once. The sequencing used PBMCs from the stem cell graft donor, collected from the stem cell graft. This receptor was taken from a human donor who donated a stem cell graft to a child with acute myeloid leukemia. The chain couples TRBV29-1 to TRBJ2-7; possibly TRBD2 for D (6 bases). The CDR3 sequence is CSGGTSYEQYF. In nucleotides, the CDR3 is TGCAGCGGCGGGACTTCCTACGAGCAGTACTTC.